This T cell receptor (beta chain) was obtained from a study of shared clonotypes between healthy human individuals (dated by TCRdb to the early 2020s). With regard to the full study: A couple of women and a few men aged 18 to 49 years were included in the cohort. To estimate repertoire size and how much clonotype sharing occurs between individuals, the study deeply sequenced the blood TCR repertoires of 4 to 6 healthy adults. Different laboratories and diverse techniques were used to prepare libraries and sequence TCR repertoires, to increase sequencing depth and limit assay-specific biases. Leukapheresis yielded between about 0.8 and 9.5 billion PBMCs per donor. What the study reported, not specific to this receptor: The genetic and exposure-history diversity represented was limited by the small number of donors. Sampling was restricted to blood, and TCR repertoires in tissue are likely to differ from TCR repertoires in blood. Pairwise subsampling indicated that sequencing depth was expected to affect the degree of clonotype sharing among donors.

The donors were healthy, HIV-negative adults with no recently reported acute infections or vaccinations. Every donor was a Caucasian adult living in Nashville, Tennessee, USA. For unsorted samples, approximately 89 million PBMCs were counted, and genomic DNA was extracted using the QIAamp DNA Blood Mini kit. Blood was obtained by leukapheresis, after which PBMCs were separated by Ficoll-Histopaque density gradient centrifugation and cryopreserved in liquid nitrogen vapor phase. Using the deep immunoSEQ assay, multiplex PCR amplified TCR CDR3 regions from genomic DNA. Extracted genomic DNA from each cell subset was spread evenly across all wells of several immunoSEQ 96-well plates, with each plate serving as a replicate. For unsorted PBMC, roughly 270 ng genomic DNA, equal to about 29,000 T cell genomes, was loaded into each replicate PCR. Unsorted PBMC genomic DNA was sequenced across ten immunoSEQ deep assay plates. Purified libraries were measured with a Qubit 3.0 fluorometer, size-checked on a Bioanalyzer 2100, and measured again with the KAPA Library Quantification kit. A separate single-read 150-cycle Illumina NextSeq 550 flow cell was used to sequence each immunoSEQ 96-well plate. The original pipeline was this. Because the immunoSEQ output held only junctional sequences and lacked quality scores, the filtering could not match the filtering applied to full-length reads. To assign V/J genes and CDR3, sequences were annotated against IMGT germline references using PyIR, a Python wrapper for IgBLAST v1.9. Reads were removed for weak V/J assignments (E-value above 1e-6), missing CDR3, stop codons, out-of-frame junctions, or ambiguous translated residues. A V3J clonotype was defined by an identical inferred V gene, J gene, and CDR3 amino acid sequence. Percentage overlap between repertoires was calculated by dividing the number of shared unique clonotypes by the size of the smaller repertoire. Repertoire richness was assessed with RTK rarefaction, the Chao1 estimator, and Recon v2.1 estimates of unobserved clonotypes. TCRdb retrieved this table from immuneACCESS and kept in-frame rearrangements only. Not all clones are present; in checked studies, unresolved V genes account for under half, and no reason is known for the remainder. The V and J calls and clone size are taken from that table; D and trimming were inferred from the DNA. Across this sample there are 450,000 to 500,000 clones, with 81% seen only once. The biggest ten clones account for about an eighth of the sample.

V is trimmed back by 1 base and J by 6 bases, and the junction contains 5 bases that no gene match accounts for. Taken from cysteine to phenylalanine, the CDR3 has 14 residues. Left in the record is the CDR3 DNA by itself, 42 bases read in frame from the first base. CDR1 SGHRS and CDR2 YFSETQ are derived from the germline V gene. About this clone itself: There is no known antigen for this receptor. No quality values exist for individual bases; no much larger clone is one base distant.

The receptor comes from a middle-aged woman in good health. Some clones in this sample may be carry-over from other donors' samples. The sequencing input was PBMCs. In this chain, TRBV5-1 is recombined with TRBJ2-7; 9 bases in the junction line up with TRBD1. In nucleotides, the sequence is TGCGCCAGCAGCTTGTGGGACAGGGAAGGCGAGCAGTACTTC. It encodes CASSLWDREGEQYF.